Listed below are T cell receptor beta chains from one sample, sequenced in a study of PD-L1 blockade in urothelial cancer. Profiling relied on immunoSEQ multiplex PCR, and the TCRdb table lists in-frame clones only, not all of them. The sample includes 35,000 or so clones, about four fifths of them seen just once. The sequencing used PBMCs, collected around atezolizumab (anti-PD-L1) treatment. These receptors originate from a man aged 55 to 70 with urothelial cancer. CDR3s include the opening cysteine and the closing phenylalanine or tryptophan. D genes are given only for firm matches. Size tells how often a clone was seen (once, few, many) or the class of an expanded clone, and some rows leave it out.

clone_size	d_call	j_call	v_call	cdr3_aa	cdr3_nt
few	TRBD1	TRBJ1-6	TRBV28	CASRGQMNSPLHF	TGTGCCAGCAGGGGACAGATGAATTCACCCCTCCACTTT
few	NA	TRBJ2-2	TRBV19	CASSPGDRYTGELFF	TGTGCCAGTAGCCCTGGAGACAGGTACACCGGGGAGCTGTTTTTT
once	NA	TRBJ1-2	TRBV7-8	CASSLDRAAYGYTF	TGTGCCAGCAGCTTAGACAGGGCAGCCTATGGCTACACCTTC
NA	NA	TRBJ1-3	TRBV28	CASSLGWGFGNTIYF	TGTGCCAGCAGTTTGGGATGGGGCTTCGGAAACACCATATATTTT
NA	NA	TRBJ2-7	TRBV28	CASSWGQRSYEQYF	TGTGCCAGCAGTTGGGGACAACGCTCCTACGAGCAGTACTTC
NA	TRBD1	TRBJ1-6	TRBV27	CASSSTGGDNSPLHF	TGTGCCAGCAGTTCCACAGGGGGCGATAATTCACCCCTCCACTTT
NA	NA	TRBJ2-7	TRBV5-1	CASSLNSGDYEQYF	TGCGCCAGCAGCTTGAACTCGGGAGACTACGAGCAGTACTTC
once	NA	TRBJ1-1	TRBV29-1	CSVEVERNTEAFF	TGCAGCGTTGAAGTGGAGCGGAACACTGAAGCTTTCTTT
NA	TRBD2	TRBJ2-7	TRBV5-1	CASSPATSGTTYEQYF	TGCGCCAGCAGCCCGGCGACTAGCGGGACGACCTACGAGCAGTACTTC
NA	NA	TRBJ2-4	TRBV27	CASSPPRGIQYF	TGTGCCAGCAGTCCGCCCAGAGGCATTCAGTACTTC
NA	TRBD1	TRBJ2-7	TRBV11-2	CASRRQGVGEQYF	TGTGCCAGCAGACGACAGGGGGTGGGCGAGCAGTACTTC
NA	TRBD2	TRBJ2-1	TRBV19	CASSRGTSGAEFF	TGTGCCAGTAGTAGAGGGACTAGCGGGGCCGAGTTCTTC
NA	NA	TRBJ1-2	TRBV28	CASSSTDYGYTF	TGTGCCAGCAGTTCCACTGACTATGGCTACACCTTC
NA	NA	TRBJ1-3	TRBV5-1	CASSLGDTYSGNTIYF	TGCGCCAGCAGCTTGGGGGACACTTACTCTGGAAACACCATATATTTT
NA	TRBD1	TRBJ1-2	TRBV2	CASKYDRGISAYGYTF	TGTGCCAGCAAATATGACAGGGGGATTTCGGCCTATGGCTACACCTTC
NA	TRBD2	TRBJ2-1	TRBV11-3	CASSLTSAHNEQFF	TGTGCCAGCAGCTTAACTAGCGCCCACAATGAGCAGTTCTTC
once	NA	TRBJ2-7	TRBV5-1	CASSLSGGSSYEQYF	TGCGCCAGCAGCTTGTCTGGCGGCAGCTCCTACGAGCAGTACTTC
NA	NA	TRBJ2-7	TRBV18	CASSLRELYEQYF	TGTGCCAGCTCACTCAGGGAATTGTACGAGCAGTACTTC
few	NA	TRBJ2-2	TRBV5-5	CASSETSRQGGPGELFF	TGTGCCAGCAGCGAAACAAGCCGACAGGGAGGCCCCGGGGAGCTGTTTTTT
NA	TRBD2	TRBJ2-3	TRBV27	CASSFLAGDTDTQYF	TGTGCCAGCAGTTTCTTAGCGGGGGACACAGATACGCAGTATTTT
NA	NA	TRBJ1-2	TRBV7-9	CASSPHSASLYGYTF	TGTGCCAGCAGCCCCCACTCCGCCTCCTTGTATGGCTACACCTTC
NA	NA	TRBJ1-3	TRBV7-9	CASSSGGGSGNTIYF	TGTGCCAGCAGCTCGGGCGGGGGCTCTGGAAACACCATATATTTT
NA	TRBD2	TRBJ2-1	TRBV5-1	CASSLAGGTYNEQFF	TGCGCCAGCAGCTTAGCGGGGGGCACCTACAATGAGCAGTTCTTC
NA	TRBD1	TRBJ1-1	TRBV30	CACVTGGLRNTEAFF	TGTGCCTGTGTTACAGGGGGTCTGAGGAACACTGAAGCTTTCTTT
NA	NA	TRBJ1-6	TRBV25-1	CASSEVEGNSPLHF	TGTGCCAGCAGTGAGGTGGAGGGTAATTCACCCCTCCACTTT
NA	TRBD1	TRBJ2-7	TRBV6-1	CASSEVGTGMREQYF	TGTGCCAGCAGTGAAGTGGGGACAGGAATGCGCGAGCAGTACTTC
NA	TRBD2	TRBJ2-1	TRBV5-1	CASSFVASGRYSSYNEQFF	TGCGCCAGCAGCTTCGTTGCTAGCGGGCGTTATAGCTCCTACAATGAGCAGTTCTTC
NA	NA	TRBJ1-2	TRBV28	CASSWGLENYGYTF	TGTGCCAGCAGCTGGGGCCTTGAAAACTATGGCTACACCTTC
once	TRBD1	TRBJ1-4	TRBV29-1	CSVGGQGAPVGEKLFF	TGCAGCGTTGGAGGACAGGGGGCTCCCGTGGGTGAAAAACTGTTTTTT
NA	TRBD2	TRBJ2-1	TRBV5-1	CASSSGTSGGAGEQFF	TGCGCCAGCAGCTCCGGGACTAGCGGGGGGGCCGGGGAGCAGTTCTTC
once	NA	TRBJ2-7	TRBV27	CASSLALIGGTYEQYF	TGTGCCAGCAGTTTAGCCCTAATCGGGGGAACCTACGAGCAGTACTTC
NA	NA	TRBJ2-2	TRBV7-9	CASSLATARGRELFF	TGTGCCAGCAGCTTAGCCACAGCTAGAGGGCGGGAGCTGTTTTTT
NA	NA	TRBJ2-7	TRBV28	CASSGPRDEQYF	TGTGCCAGCAGTGGACCGAGGGACGAGCAGTACTTC
NA	TRBD2	TRBJ2-1	TRBV2	CASTRTLAEQFF	TGTGCCAGCACCCGAACACTAGCGGAGCAGTTCTTC
many	NA	TRBJ2-1	TRBV21-1	CASSRLGDSGRGTEQFF	TGTGCCAGCAGCCGGTTGGGGGACAGCGGGAGGGGGACTGAGCAGTTCTTC
NA	NA	TRBJ1-4	TRBV28	CATLRVEGEKLFF	TGTGCCACGCTCAGGGTAGAAGGTGAAAAACTGTTTTTT
NA	TRBD1	TRBJ2-7	TRBV5-1	CASSTGTASRISYEQYF	TGCGCCAGCAGCACCGGGACAGCCTCACGCATCTCCTACGAGCAGTACTTC
NA	NA	TRBJ1-1	TRBV7-2	CASSLRGKGVTRGNTEAFF	TGTGCCAGCAGCTTAAGGGGCAAGGGGGTAACAAGGGGCAACACTGAAGCTTTCTTT
NA	TRBD2	TRBJ2-1	TRBV6-1	CASSLSGGANNEQFF	TGTGCCAGCAGCCTTAGCGGGGGCGCCAACAATGAGCAGTTCTTC
NA	NA	TRBJ2-3	TRBV9	CASSVEKGDRLTDTQYF	TGTGCCAGCAGCGTAGAAAAGGGGGACCGCCTCACAGATACGCAGTATTTT
NA	TRBD2	TRBJ2-3	TRBV13	CASSRGPGTSVNTDTQYF	TGTGCCAGCAGCCGGGGGCCCGGGACTAGCGTAAACACAGATACGCAGTATTTT
NA	NA	TRBJ2-1	TRBV6-6	CASSQRGTENNEQFF	TGTGCCAGCAGTCAAAGGGGAACGGAGAACAATGAGCAGTTCTTC
NA	TRBD1	TRBJ2-7	TRBV7-8	CASSMSLTGSRDEQYF	TGTGCCAGCAGCATGAGTTTGACAGGGAGTAGGGACGAGCAGTACTTC
once	TRBD1	TRBJ2-2	TRBV6-5	CASQPGQGIGELFF	TGTGCCAGCCAACCGGGACAGGGTATCGGGGAGCTGTTTTTT
NA	TRBD1	TRBJ1-5	TRBV10-3	CAISEDRVQPQHF	TGTGCCATCAGTGAGGACAGGGTCCAGCCCCAGCATTTT